The present T cell receptor (beta chain) was sequenced within a study of blood T cell repertoires in COVID-19. Study background: Italy, Spain and the United States were the sources of the convalescent and acute COVID-19 samples.

CDR1 and CDR2 from the germline V gene are MNHEY and SVGAGI. CDR3 length: 13 residues. V shed 8 bases and J shed 2 bases, with 12 bases lying between them. In the original workflow: The assay estimated nucleated cells by amplifying reference gene primers. The protocol was immunoSEQ multiplex PCR, while the TCRdb copy is restricted to in-frame clones and leaves out a portion. V and J calls and clone size are those listed in that table; D and trimming were worked out from the DNA. The table includes some 260,000 clones, approximately 88% detected once. The rearrangement uses TRBV6-5 and TRBJ1-1; perhaps TRBD1 as D (5 bases). The sequenced material came from peripheral blood. The source of this sequence is a woman in her thirties with COVID-19, enrolled during active disease. The CDR3 is CASSWGGNTEAFF. Written as DNA, the CDR3 is TGTGCCAGCTCCTGGGGGGGTAACACTGAAGCTTTCTTT.